This entry describes one TCR beta chain. Its antigen is unidentified. At one end the junction does not follow the germline gene, possibly because of a read error. The source of the sample is a study of beta chain features in type 1 diabetes. General study results and limits: Cells with high TCR expression could be over-represented when cDNA is sequenced.

All of the isolated RNA was reverse transcribed, so expressed TCRB transcripts were sequenced. Sequencing was performed with immunoSEQ multiplex PCR; in TCRdb, only in-frame clones are kept and a portion is missing. The sample yields roughly 310,000 clones, approximately 9.9% seen once. The germline V gene encodes CDR1 MNHEY and CDR2 SVGAGI. This CDR3 is built from 15 residues. This TCR was sampled from a woman aged 25-40 years in good health. The sequencing sample was made of naive CD4+ T cells from blood. V is TRBV6-5 and J is TRBJ2-1; 11 nucleotides line up with TRBD2. The CDR3 region has the DNA TGTGCCAGCAGTCAAAGGGGTAGCGGGAGGGCCCCAGGGGTCTTC. As protein: CASSQRGSGRAPGVF.